This T cell receptor (beta chain) is drawn from a study of blood T cell repertoires in COVID-19. Across the whole study: Collection of acute and convalescent COVID-19 samples took place in the United States, Italy and Spain. PBMCs, B-cell-depleted T cells, or T cells were the source of the cDNA or gDNA that made up the material.

In the original analysis: Counts of nucleated cells, estimated from reference gene primer amplification, were obtained. Data came from immunoSEQ multiplex PCR; TCRdb stores just in-frame clones and leaves some out. That table supplies the V and J calls and clone size; D and trimming were determined from the DNA. The sample has approximately 260,000 clones, around 85% seen once. The CDR3 is 12 residues long. Trimming removed 3 bases at V and 6 bases at J, with 7 bases between. CDR1 and CDR2 (germline): ENHRY, SYGVKD. This sequence originates from a woman between 70 and 85 years old with acute or convalescent COVID-19. The sequencing input was peripheral blood. V gene TRBV10-3 combines with J gene TRBJ2-3, with a weak D call TRBD1 (5 bases). The CDR3 DNA reads as TGTGCCATCAGTGAAAGGGGCGATACGCAGTATTTT. Translation gives CAISERGDTQYF.